Each of the 6 T cell receptor beta chains below was sequenced from the same sample in a study of blood T cell repertoires in COVID-19. Using immunoSEQ multiplex PCR, the repertoire was profiled, and TCRdb retains in-frame clones only, with some absent. The data hold some 140,000 clones, with 75% to 85% observed a single time. The sample taken for sequencing was peripheral blood. These receptors were collected from a woman between 55 and 75 years old with COVID-19, enrolled during active disease.

The chain uses TRBV2 and TRBJ1-1; TRBD1 might be the D (5 bases). This CDR3 is built from 16 residues. Germline loops: CDR1 SNHLY, CDR2 FYNNEI. V dropped 4 bases and J dropped 0 bases, with 15 bases sitting between them. Written as DNA, the CDR3 is TGTGCCAGCAGTGCCACACAGGTCCTCATGAACACTGAAGCTTTCTTT. As protein: CASSATQVLMNTEAFF.

The rearrangement joins TRBV5-1 to TRBJ1-6; D is uncertain. V lost 0 bases to trimming and J lost 9 bases, with 10 bases between them. Germline V CDR1 and CDR2: SGHRS, YFSETQ. This CDR3 spans 14 amino acids. The CDR3 bases are TGCGCCAGCAGCTTGGCAGGAAGAAGTTCACCCCTCCACTTT. Residues: CASSLAGRSSPLHF.

The genes are TRBV4-1 and TRBJ1-1, with unresolved D. The CDR3 extends over 14 amino acids. The ends were cut back, 0 bases at V and 5 bases at J, with 10 bases in the middle. Germline V lookup: CDR1 MGHRA, CDR2 YSYEKL. The CDR3 loop is CASSQDRGRTEAFF. The CDR3 coding sequence is TGCGCCAGCAGCCAAGATCGGGGTCGTACTGAAGCTTTCTTT.

The chain has TRBV21-1 and TRBJ2-5; the listed D gene, TRBD1, was not tested against the DNA. TRBV21-1 is a documented pseudogene. The CDR3 runs 17 residues. For the CDR3, the DNA is TGTGCCAGCAGCAAAGGGGCCGGGACAGGTGAGGGAGAGACCCAGTACTTC. Its translation is CASSKGAGTGEGETQYF.

This chain connects TRBV11-3 to TRBJ2-5, with a weak D call TRBD2 (6 bases). Trimming took off 4 bases at V and 4 bases at J, with 13 bases between the two ends. The V gene's germline CDR1 is SGHNT and CDR2 YENEEA. This CDR3 contains 14 residues. The CDR3 region has the DNA TGTGCCAGCAGCTACGGGGGTCGGTTAGAGACCCAGTACTTC. This codes for CASSYGGRLETQYF. The whole variable domain, filled in from reference TRBV11-3 and TRBJ2-5, reads EAGVVQSPRYKIIEKKQPVAFWCNPISGHNTLYWYLQNLGQGPELLIRYENEEAVDDSQLPKDRFSAERLKGVDSTLKIQPAELGDSAVYLCASSYGGRLETQYFGPGTRLLVL.

J is TRBJ1-2 and V is TRBV27; possibly TRBD1 for D (5 bases). Germline V gene sequence: CDR1 MNHEY, CDR2 SMNVEV (reference sequence). This CDR3 has 12 residues. The V and J ends lost 0 bases and 6 bases respectively, with 5 bases between them. The CDR3 protein is CASSLSGDGYTF. The CDR3 DNA reads TGTGCCAGCAGTTTATCAGGGGATGGCTACACCTTC.